Listed below are T cell receptor beta chains from one sample, sequenced in a study of molecular identifiers for immune sequencing clone quantification. From the PCR reads, TCRdb called clonotypes with MiXCR, one entry per CDR3 protein. In the table there are 100,000 or so distinct CDR3 sequences, about 35% of which are singletons. The source material was naive CD8+ T cells from blood, with Jurkat cell RNA spiked in. These receptors were obtained from a human donor in good health. Some libraries in this study had Jurkat cell RNA spiked in. CDR3s include the opening cysteine and the closing phenylalanine or tryptophan. The D gene is left open where the match is weak. The size of a clone is reported for some rows only, either as once, few or many, or as a class for expanded clones.

cdr3_nt,cdr3_aa,cdr3_length,d_call,v_call,clone_size,j_call
TGTGCCAGCAGTTACTCGGGAAGACAGCCCCAGCATTTT,CASSYSGRQPQHF,13,NA,TRBV6-2/TRBV6-3,NA,TRBJ1-5
TGCGCCAGCAGCAAGGACTGCAGCACAGATACGCAGTATTTT,CASSKDCSTDTQYF,14,NA,TRBV7-6,NA,TRBJ2-3
TGCAGCGTAGTCCCTAGCGGGAGCACAGATACGCAGTATTTT,CSVVPSGSTDTQYF,14,TRBD2,TRBV29-1,many,TRBJ2-3
TGTGCCAGCAGCGGCGGGAGGGCCTACGAGCAGTACTTC,CASSGGRAYEQYF,13,TRBD2,TRBV2,few,TRBJ2-7
TGTGCCAGCTCACCCACCAGGCGGGCCCCCTACGAGCAGTACTTC,CASSPTRRAPYEQYF,15,NA,TRBV18,NA,TRBJ2-7
TGTGCCATCAGCGACGGTGGGGCTAGCAATCCGCCCCAGCATTTT,CAISDGGASNPPQHF,15,NA,TRBV10-3,NA,TRBJ1-5
TGTGCCAGCAGTTTCTGGCGGGGGAATCAGCCCCAGCATTTT,CASSFWRGNQPQHF,14,NA,TRBV28,few,TRBJ1-5
TGTGCCAGCAGTTTGCGGAGGACTAATTCACCCCTCCACTTT,CASSLRRTNSPLHF,14,NA,TRBV27,NA,TRBJ1-6
TGTGCCAGCAGCCACAGGGTCTCGGGATACACCATATATTTT,CASSHRVSGYTIYF,14,NA,TRBV9,NA,TRBJ1-3
TGTGCCAGCAGCCTCCCGGTTTCCCCGGGGAAGTTCAATCAGCCCCAGCATTTT,CASSLPVSPGKFNQPQHF,18,NA,TRBV3-1,few,TRBJ1-5
TGTGCCAGCAGCTTAGGACAGGAGTACGAGCAGTACTTC,CASSLGQEYEQYF,13,NA,TRBV11-2,few,TRBJ2-7
TGTGCCAGCGCTGCACTAGCGGCGAGCTCCTACGAGCAGTACTTC,CASAALAASSYEQYF,15,TRBD2,TRBV27,once,TRBJ2-7
TGTGCCAGCAGTTTACAGGGGGCAGATGAAAAACTGTTTTTT,CASSLQGADEKLFF,14,TRBD1,TRBV28,many,TRBJ1-4
TGTGCCAGCAGTTACTCGAGGGGGCTGGCAGATACGCAGTATTTT,CASSYSRGLADTQYF,15,TRBD1,TRBV6-5,many,TRBJ2-3
TGTGCCAGCAGCGGACAGGGACAATTGAACACCGGGGAGCTGTTTTTT,CASSGQGQLNTGELFF,16,TRBD1,TRBV9,NA,TRBJ2-2
TGTGCCAGCAGTTCAATGGGATACGAGCAGTACTTC,CASSSMGYEQYF,12,NA,TRBV28,NA,TRBJ2-7
TGTGCCAGCAGCCAAGAGCCCGGGACATTATCCTACGAGCAGTACTTC,CASSQEPGTLSYEQYF,16,NA,TRBV3-1,few,TRBJ2-7
TGTGCCAGCAGTTTTGATTCTGGCAACTATGGCTACACCTTC,CASSFDSGNYGYTF,14,NA,TRBV28,many,TRBJ1-2
TGTGCCACCAGCAGAGATTTATCGCTAGCGGGTGGACGCACAGATACGCAGTATTTT,CATSRDLSLAGGRTDTQYF,19,TRBD2,TRBV15,NA,TRBJ2-3
TGCAGTGGAGCGGGGCGAGGTGGTGAGCAGTTCTTC,CSGAGRGGEQFF,12,TRBD2,TRBV20-1,few,TRBJ2-1
TGTGCCAGCAGCCCGGGGAGCACTGCCTGGCTCTTC,CASSPGSTAWLF,12,NA,TRBV12-3/TRBV12-4,many,TRBJ2-1
TGTGCCAGCAGCTTAGGGACTAGCGGGAGTGAAGAGCAGTACTTC,CASSLGTSGSEEQYF,15,TRBD2,TRBV7-9,few,TRBJ2-7
TGCGCCAGCAGCCAAGTCTTGAGCGCCCCGAAGTACGAGCAGTACTTC,CASSQVLSAPKYEQYF,16,NA,TRBV4-1,few,TRBJ2-7
TGTGCCAGCAGCTGGGGCATGAACACTGAAGCTTTCTTT,CASSWGMNTEAFF,13,NA,TRBV7-3,many,TRBJ1-1
TGCAGCGTTGAATCAGGGCTCTACGAGCAGTACTTC,CSVESGLYEQYF,12,NA,TRBV29-1,many,TRBJ2-7
TGTGCCAGCAGTTTAGTTCTAGGGGCTGATACGCAGTATTTT,CASSLVLGADTQYF,14,NA,TRBV27,NA,TRBJ2-3
TGTGCCAGCAGCGTAGCAGGAGACCATCAGCCCCAGCATTTT,CASSVAGDHQPQHF,14,NA,TRBV9,many,TRBJ1-5
TGTGCCAGCAGCAGGGGACTCCCAACTAATGAAAAACTGTTTTTT,CASSRGLPTNEKLFF,15,NA,TRBV13,NA,TRBJ1-4
TGTGCCAGCAGCTTACAGAGCTCCTACAATGAGCAGTTCTTC,CASSLQSSYNEQFF,14,NA,TRBV11-2,many,TRBJ2-1
TGTGCCAGCAGTGCTGGGACTAGCGCGCCCTACGAGCAGTACTTC,CASSAGTSAPYEQYF,15,TRBD2,TRBV7-8,few,TRBJ2-7
TGCGCCAGCAGTCAACCAACATTAGCCAAAAACATTCAGTACTTC,CASSQPTLAKNIQYF,15,NA,TRBV23-1,few,TRBJ2-4
TGTGCCAGCAGCTTAGAGGGCAGGCCCTTCGAGACCCAGTACTTC,CASSLEGRPFETQYF,15,NA,TRBV11-2,few,TRBJ2-5
TGTGCCAAGTTACAGGGTTCCACTGAAGCTTTCTTT,CAKLQGSTEAFF,12,NA,TRBV6-2/TRBV6-3,few,TRBJ1-1
TGCAGTGCTAGAGGCAAGTTGTCCTACGAGCAGTACTTC,CSARGKLSYEQYF,13,NA,TRBV20-1,few,TRBJ2-7
TGTGCCAGCAGTTTTCCTGAGAGCTCCTACAATGAGCAGTTCTTC,CASSFPESSYNEQFF,15,NA,TRBV28,NA,TRBJ2-1
TGCAGTGCAGAGACAGGTTACACCGGGGAGCTGTTTTTT,CSAETGYTGELFF,13,NA,TRBV20-1,NA,TRBJ2-2
TGTGCCAGCAGTTTTCGCTCTAGGGACCAGTACTTC,CASSFRSRDQYF,12,NA,TRBV12-3/TRBV12-4,once,TRBJ2-7
TGTGCCAGCGGGCCCAATCAGCCCCAGCATTTT,CASGPNQPQHF,11,NA,TRBV6-2/TRBV6-3,many,TRBJ1-5
TGTGCCAGCAGGACTACGACTATCTACAATGAGCAGTTCTTC,CASRTTTIYNEQFF,14,NA,TRBV2,NA,TRBJ2-1
TGTGCCAGCAGTGAGTACGGGACTAGCGGGACAGATACGCAGTATTTT,CASSEYGTSGTDTQYF,16,TRBD2,TRBV2,NA,TRBJ2-3
TGTGCCAGTACCCACACCCCCCAACCGGGAAACATTTATCAGCCCCAGCAATTT,CASTHTPQPGNIYQPQQF,18,NA,TRBV19,NA,TRBJ1-5
TGTGCCAGCAGCTTGGTGGGGGCAACCTACGAGCAGTACTTC,CASSLVGATYEQYF,14,NA,TRBV5-6,NA,TRBJ2-7
TGCAGTGCTAGAGATAACGACAATCCCGTGTTTGCTTTCTTT,CSARDNDNPVFAFF,14,NA,TRBV20-1,many,TRBJ1-1
TGTGCCAGCTCACCGAGGACAGGAGGAGGCCTCCAAGAGACCCAGTACTTC,CASSPRTGGGLQETQYF,17,TRBD1,TRBV18,NA,TRBJ2-5
TGTGCCAGCAGTTCGGGGGTAGCGGGAGCGCTAAACGAGTACGAGCAGTACTTC,CASSSGVAGALNEYEQYF,18,TRBD2,TRBV27,NA,TRBJ2-7
TGTGCCAGCAGCTTCGGACAGGGTTATACTAATGAAGAACTGTTTTTT,CASSFGQGYTNEELFF,16,TRBD1,TRBV5-6,NA,TRBJ1-4
TGTGCCAGCAGCGGGCCTGGGACTAGCGGGAGTGAGCAGTACTTC,CASSGPGTSGSEQYF,15,TRBD2,TRBV9,few,TRBJ2-7
TGTGCCAGCAGTTACGGGGGGCCCCATCAGCCCCAGCATTTT,CASSYGGPHQPQHF,14,NA,TRBV6-2/TRBV6-3,many,TRBJ1-5
TGTGCCAGCAGCTCCGCGAACACCGGGGAGCTGTTTTTT,CASSSANTGELFF,13,NA,TRBV7-9,NA,TRBJ2-2
TGCAGCGTTGGGGGGCATGACTCTGTTCTTGGCACCGGGGAGCTGATTTTT,CSVGGHDSVLGTGELIF,17,NA,TRBV29-1,few,TRBJ2-2
TGTGCCAGCAGTTTAGCCGGTAGCGGGAGTTACAATGAGCAGTTCTTC,CASSLAGSGSYNEQFF,16,TRBD2,TRBV12-3/TRBV12-4,NA,TRBJ2-1
TGTGCCGGCAGCTTAGGCCAGGGAGGAGGTCAGTCCTTC,CAGSLGQGGGQSF,13,NA,TRBV7-9,NA,TRBJ2-7
TGTGCCAGCAGCGTAGGAGTGGGGGAAGAGACCCAGTACTTC,CASSVGVGEETQYF,14,NA,TRBV9,few,TRBJ2-5